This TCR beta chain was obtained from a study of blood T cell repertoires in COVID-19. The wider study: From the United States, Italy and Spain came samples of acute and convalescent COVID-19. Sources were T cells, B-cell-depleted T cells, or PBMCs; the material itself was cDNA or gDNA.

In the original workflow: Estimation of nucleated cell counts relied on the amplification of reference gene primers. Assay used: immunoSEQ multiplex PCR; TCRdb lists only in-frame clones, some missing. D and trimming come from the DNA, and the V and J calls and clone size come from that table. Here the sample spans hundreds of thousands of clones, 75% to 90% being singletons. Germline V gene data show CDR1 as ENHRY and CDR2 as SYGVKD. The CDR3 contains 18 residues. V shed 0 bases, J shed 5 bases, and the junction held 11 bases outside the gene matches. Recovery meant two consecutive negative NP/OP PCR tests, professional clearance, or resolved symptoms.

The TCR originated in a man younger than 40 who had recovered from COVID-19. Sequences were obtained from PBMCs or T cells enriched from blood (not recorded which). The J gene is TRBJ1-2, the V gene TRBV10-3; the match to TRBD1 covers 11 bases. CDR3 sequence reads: CAISESRTGGASDYGYTF. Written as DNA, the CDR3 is TGTGCCATCAGTGAGTCGAGGACAGGGGGCGCTTCGGATTATGGCTACACCTTC.